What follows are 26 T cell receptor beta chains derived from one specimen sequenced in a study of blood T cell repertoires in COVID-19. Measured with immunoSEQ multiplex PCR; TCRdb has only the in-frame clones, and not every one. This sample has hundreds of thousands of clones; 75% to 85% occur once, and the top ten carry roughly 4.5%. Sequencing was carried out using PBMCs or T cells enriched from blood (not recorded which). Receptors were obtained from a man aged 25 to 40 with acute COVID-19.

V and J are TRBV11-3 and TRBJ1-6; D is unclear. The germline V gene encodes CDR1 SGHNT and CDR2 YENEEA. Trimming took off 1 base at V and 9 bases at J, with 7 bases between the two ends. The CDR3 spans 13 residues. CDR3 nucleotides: TGTGCCAGCAGCTTAGTCCCTACTTCACCCCTCCACTTT. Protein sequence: CASSLVPTSPLHF.

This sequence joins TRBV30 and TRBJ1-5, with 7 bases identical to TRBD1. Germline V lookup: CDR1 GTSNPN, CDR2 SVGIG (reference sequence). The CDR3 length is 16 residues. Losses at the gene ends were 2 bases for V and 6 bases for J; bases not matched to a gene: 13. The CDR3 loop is CAWSLATGARSQPQHF. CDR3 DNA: TGTGCCTGGAGTCTAGCTACAGGGGCCCGAAGTCAGCCCCAGCATTTT.

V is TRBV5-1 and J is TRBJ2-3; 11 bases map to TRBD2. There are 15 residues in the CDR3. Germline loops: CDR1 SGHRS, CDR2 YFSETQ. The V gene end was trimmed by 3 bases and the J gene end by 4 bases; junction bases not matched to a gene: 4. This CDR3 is CASSYSGGASDTQYF. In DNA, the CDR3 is TGCGCCAGCAGCTATAGCGGGGGGGCGTCAGATACGCAGTATTTT.

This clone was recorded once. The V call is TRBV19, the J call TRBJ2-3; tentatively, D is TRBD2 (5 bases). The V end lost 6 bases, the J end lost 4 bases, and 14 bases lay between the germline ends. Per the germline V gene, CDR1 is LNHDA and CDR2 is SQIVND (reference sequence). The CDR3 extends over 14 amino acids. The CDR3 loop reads CASRELGSADTQYF. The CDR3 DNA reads TGTGCCAGTAGGGAATTGGGGAGCGCAGATACGCAGTATTTT.

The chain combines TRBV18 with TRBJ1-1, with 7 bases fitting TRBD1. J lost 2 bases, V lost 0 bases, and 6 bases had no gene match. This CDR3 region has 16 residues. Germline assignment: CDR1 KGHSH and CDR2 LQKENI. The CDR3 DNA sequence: TGTGCCAGCTCACCACCGACAGGGCCAGTAAACACTGAAGCTTTCTTT. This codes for CASSPPTGPVNTEAFF.

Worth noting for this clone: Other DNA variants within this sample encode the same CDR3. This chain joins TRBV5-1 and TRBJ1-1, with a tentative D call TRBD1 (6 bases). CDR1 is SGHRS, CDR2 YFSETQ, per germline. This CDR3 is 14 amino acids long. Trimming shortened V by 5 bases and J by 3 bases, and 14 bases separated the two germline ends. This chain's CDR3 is CASSQTGLDTEAFF. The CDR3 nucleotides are TGCGCCAGCAGTCAAACAGGGTTGGACACTGAAGCTTTCTTT.

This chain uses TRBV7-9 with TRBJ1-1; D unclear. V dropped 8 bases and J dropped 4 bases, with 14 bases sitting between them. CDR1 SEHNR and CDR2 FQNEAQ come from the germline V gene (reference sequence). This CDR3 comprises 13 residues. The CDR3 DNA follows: TGTGCCAGCTTGCGAACGGAGGGCACTGAAGCTTTCTTT. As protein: CASLRTEGTEAFF. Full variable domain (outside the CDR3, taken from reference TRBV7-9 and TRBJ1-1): DTGVSQNPRHKITKRGQNVTFRCDPISEHNRLYWYRQTLGQGPEFLTYFQNEAQLEKSRLLSDRFSAERPKGSFSTLEIQRTEQGDSAMYLCASLRTEGTEAFFGQGTRLTVV.

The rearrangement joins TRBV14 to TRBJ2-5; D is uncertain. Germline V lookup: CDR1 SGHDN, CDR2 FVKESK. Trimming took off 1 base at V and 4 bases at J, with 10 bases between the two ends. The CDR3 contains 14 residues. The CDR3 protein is CASSQGRGPETQYF. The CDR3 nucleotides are TGTGCCAGCAGCCAAGGTCGAGGTCCAGAGACCCAGTACTTC.

CDR3 loop: CASSPSFDSPLHF. The CDR3 DNA reads as TGTGCCAGCAGTCCCTCCTTCGATTCACCCCTCCACTTT. This chain links TRBV12-3 or TRBV12-4 with TRBJ1-6; unclear D gene. This CDR3 is 13 amino acids long. Trimming removed 5 bases at V and 8 bases at J, with 10 bases between.

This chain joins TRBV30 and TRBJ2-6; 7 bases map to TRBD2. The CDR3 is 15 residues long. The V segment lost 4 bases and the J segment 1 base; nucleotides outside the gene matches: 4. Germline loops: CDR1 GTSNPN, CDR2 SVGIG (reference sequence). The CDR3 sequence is CAWTPGGSGANVLTF. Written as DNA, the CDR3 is TGTGCCTGGACCCCCGGGGGGTCTGGGGCCAACGTCCTGACTTTC.

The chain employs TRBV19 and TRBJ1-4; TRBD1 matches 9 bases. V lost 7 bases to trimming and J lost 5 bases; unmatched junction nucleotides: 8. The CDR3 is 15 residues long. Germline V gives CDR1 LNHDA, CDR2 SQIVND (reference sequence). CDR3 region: CASNSQGARNEKLFF. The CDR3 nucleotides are TGTGCCAGTAACTCACAGGGGGCCCGGAATGAAAAACTGTTTTTT.

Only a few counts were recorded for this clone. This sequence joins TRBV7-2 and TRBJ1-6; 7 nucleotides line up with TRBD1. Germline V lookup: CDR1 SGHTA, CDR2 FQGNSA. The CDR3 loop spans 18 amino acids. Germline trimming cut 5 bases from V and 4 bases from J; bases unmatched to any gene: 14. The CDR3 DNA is TGTGCCAGCAGCCTGCGACAGGGAAGAAAAGGATATAATTCACCCCTCCACTTT. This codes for CASSLRQGRKGYNSPLHF.

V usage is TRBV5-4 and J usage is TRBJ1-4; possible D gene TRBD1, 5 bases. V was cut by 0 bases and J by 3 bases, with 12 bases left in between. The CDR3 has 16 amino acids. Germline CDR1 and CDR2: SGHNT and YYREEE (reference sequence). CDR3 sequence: CASSLGAGEANEKLFF. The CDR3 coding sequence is TGTGCCAGCAGCTTGGGTGCGGGGGAAGCTAATGAAAAACTGTTTTTT.

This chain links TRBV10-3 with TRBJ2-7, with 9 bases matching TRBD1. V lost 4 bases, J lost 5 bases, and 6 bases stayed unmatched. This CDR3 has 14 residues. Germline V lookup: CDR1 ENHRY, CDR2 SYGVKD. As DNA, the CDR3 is TGTGCCATCAGTGCTCGCGGGGACAGGGACGAGCAGTACTTC. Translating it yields CAISARGDRDEQYF.

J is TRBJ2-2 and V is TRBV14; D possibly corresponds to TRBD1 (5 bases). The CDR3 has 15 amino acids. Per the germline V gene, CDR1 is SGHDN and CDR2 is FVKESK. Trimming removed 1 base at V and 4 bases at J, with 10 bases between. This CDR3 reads CASSQVTGPTGELFF. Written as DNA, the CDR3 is TGTGCCAGCAGCCAAGTTACAGGTCCCACCGGGGAGCTGTTTTTT.

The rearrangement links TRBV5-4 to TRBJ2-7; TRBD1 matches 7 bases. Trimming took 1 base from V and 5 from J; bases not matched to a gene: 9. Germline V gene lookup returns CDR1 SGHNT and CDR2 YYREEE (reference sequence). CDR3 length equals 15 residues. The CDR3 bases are TGTGCCAGCAGCTTGCCCGCCAGGGGGAACCACGAGCAGTACTTC. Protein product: CASSLPARGNHEQYF. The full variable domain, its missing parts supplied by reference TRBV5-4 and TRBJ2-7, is ETGVTQSPTHLIKTRGQQVTLRCSSQSGHNTVSWYQQALGQGPQFIFQYYREEENGRGNFPPRFSGLQFPNYSSELNVNALELDDSALYLCASSLPARGNHEQYFGPGTRLTVT.

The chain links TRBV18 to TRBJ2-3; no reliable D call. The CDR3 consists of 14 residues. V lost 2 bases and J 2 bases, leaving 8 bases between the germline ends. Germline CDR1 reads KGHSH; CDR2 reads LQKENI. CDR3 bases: TGTGCCAGCTCACCAAGCCTCTCCACAGATACGCAGTATTTT. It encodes CASSPSLSTDTQYF.

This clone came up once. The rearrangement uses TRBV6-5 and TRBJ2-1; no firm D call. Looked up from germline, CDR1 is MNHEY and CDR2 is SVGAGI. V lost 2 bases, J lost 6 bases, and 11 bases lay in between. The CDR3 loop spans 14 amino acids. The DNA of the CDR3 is TGTGCCAGCAGTTACCGTGACTCAGCCAATGAGCAGTTCTTC. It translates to CASSYRDSANEQFF.

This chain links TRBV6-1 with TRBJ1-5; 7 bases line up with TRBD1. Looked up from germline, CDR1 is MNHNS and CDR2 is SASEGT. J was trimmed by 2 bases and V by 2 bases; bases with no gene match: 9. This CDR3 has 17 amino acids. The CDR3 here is CASSEPAGGFGNQPQHF. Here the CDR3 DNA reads TGTGCCAGCAGTGAACCAGCAGGGGGATTCGGCAATCAGCCCCAGCATTTT.

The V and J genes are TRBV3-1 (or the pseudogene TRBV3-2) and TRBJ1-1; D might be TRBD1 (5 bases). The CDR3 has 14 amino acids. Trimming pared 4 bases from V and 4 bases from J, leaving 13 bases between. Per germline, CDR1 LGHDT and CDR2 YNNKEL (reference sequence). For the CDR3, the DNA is TGTGCCAGCAGCCTACAGGTCTCGCTCACTGAAGCTTTCTTT. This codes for CASSLQVSLTEAFF.

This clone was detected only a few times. DNA for the CDR3: TGCGCCAGCAGCTTATCGACAGGGGTGAACTATGGCTACACCTTC. Amino acids: CASSLSTGVNYGYTF. The J gene is TRBJ1-2, the V gene TRBV5-1; 8 positions agree with TRBD1. Trimming took 2 bases from V and 2 from J; bases not matched to a gene: 5. The germline V gene has CDR1 SGHRS and CDR2 YFSETQ. This CDR3 comprises 15 residues.

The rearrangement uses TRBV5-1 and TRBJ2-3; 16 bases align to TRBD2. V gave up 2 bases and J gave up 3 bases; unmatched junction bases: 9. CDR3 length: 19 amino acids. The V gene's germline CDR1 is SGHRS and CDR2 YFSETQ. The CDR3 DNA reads TGCGCCAGCAGCTTAGGGACTAGCGGGGGGGCCTTCCGAACAGATACGCAGTATTTT. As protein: CASSLGTSGGAFRTDTQYF. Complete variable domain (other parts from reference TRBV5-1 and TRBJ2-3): KAGVTQTPRYLIKTRGQQVTLSCSPISGHRSVSWYQQTPGQGLQFLFEYFSETQRNKGNFPGRFSGRQFSNSRSEMNVSTLELGDSALYLCASSLGTSGGAFRTDTQYFGPGTRLTVL.

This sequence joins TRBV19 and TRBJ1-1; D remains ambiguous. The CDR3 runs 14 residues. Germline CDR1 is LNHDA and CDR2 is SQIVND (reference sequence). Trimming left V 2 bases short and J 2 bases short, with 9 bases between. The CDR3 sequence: CASSIRGINTEAFF. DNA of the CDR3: TGTGCCAGTAGTATACGGGGTATAAACACTGAAGCTTTCTTT.

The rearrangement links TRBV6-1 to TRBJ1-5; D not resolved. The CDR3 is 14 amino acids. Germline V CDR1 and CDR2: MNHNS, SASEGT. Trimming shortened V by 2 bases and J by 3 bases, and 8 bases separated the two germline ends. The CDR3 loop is CASSEITVNQPQHF. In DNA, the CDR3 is TGTGCCAGCAGTGAAATCACAGTCAATCAGCCCCAGCATTTT.

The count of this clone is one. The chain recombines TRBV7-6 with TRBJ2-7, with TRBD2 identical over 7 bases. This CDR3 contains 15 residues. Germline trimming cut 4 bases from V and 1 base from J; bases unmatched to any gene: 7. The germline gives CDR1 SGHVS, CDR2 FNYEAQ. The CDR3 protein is CASSYRAGSSYEQYF. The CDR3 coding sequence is TGTGCCAGCAGCTACCGAGCGGGGTCTTCCTACGAGCAGTACTTC.

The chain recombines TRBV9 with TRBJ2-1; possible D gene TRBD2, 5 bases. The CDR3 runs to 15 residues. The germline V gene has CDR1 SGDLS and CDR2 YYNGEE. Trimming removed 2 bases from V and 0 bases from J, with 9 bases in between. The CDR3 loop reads CASSVAGLSYNEQFF. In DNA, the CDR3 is TGTGCCAGCAGCGTGGCGGGCCTCTCCTACAATGAGCAGTTCTTC.